This TCR beta chain was identified during a study of T-cell reconstitution after alpha-beta-depleted transplantation in children. A library of TCRbeta sequences, prepared with unique molecular identifiers, was generated. MiXCR, applied by TCRdb to the PCR reads, yields one record per CDR3 protein. The data show some 500,000 distinct CDR3 sequences, with approximately 16% seen just once and less than 4% held by the top ten. This CDR3 has 13 residues. CDR1 and CDR2 (germline): SGHRS, YFSETQ. The V and J ends lost 1 base and 10 bases respectively, with 11 bases between them. The sequenced sample was PBMCs from the stem cell graft donor, obtained from the stem cell graft. This TCR was sampled from a human donor who donated a stem cell graft to a child with acute lymphoblastic leukemia. The gene calls are TRBV5-1 and TRBJ2-2; D not resolved. Written as DNA, the CDR3 is TGCGCCAGCAGCTTGTACGGTCCCTTGGAGCTGTTTTTT. This sequence encodes CASSLYGPLELFF.